The clone carrying this TCR beta chain was counted only a few times. The source of the sample is a study of blood T cell repertoires in COVID-19. Across the study: Both acute and convalescent COVID-19 samples were obtained from the United States, Italy and Spain. The cDNA or gDNA used as material had been derived from T cells, B-cell-depleted T cells, or PBMCs.

Per the original data handling: How many nucleated cells were present was estimated from reference gene primer amplification. Clones were sequenced by immunoSEQ multiplex PCR, and TCRdb holds only the in-frame ones, with some missing. V and J calls and clone size are those listed in that table; D and trimming were worked out from the DNA. The top ten clones hold roughly 4.3% of a sample with 110,000 to 150,000 clones, around 76% of them seen once. The CDR3 loop spans 14 amino acids. V gave up 0 bases and J gave up 7 bases, with 14 bases separating them. CDR1 SGHKS and CDR2 YYEKEE come from the germline V gene (reference sequence).

The sequence was obtained from a man between 60 and 70 years old with acute or convalescent COVID-19. The sequenced material came from peripheral blood. This rearrangement joins TRBV5-5 to TRBJ2-7; possible D gene TRBD1, 5 bases. CDR3 in amino acids: CASSLGQGTGEQYF. The CDR3 nucleotides are TGTGCCAGCAGCTTGGGGCAGGGTACCGGTGAGCAGTACTTC.